These 10 T cell receptor beta chains were sequenced from one sample in a study of CD8+CD57+ T cells in acquired aplastic anemia. CDR3 and TCR beta VDJ profiling relied on a genomic DNA template. Each CDR3 protein gets one entry after TCRdb re-called the reads with MiXCR. The sample shows roughly 170,000 distinct CDR3 sequences, approximately 48% of them seen only once. An expansion of CD8+CD57+ cells by flow cytometry had been shown in patients chosen for sequencing. Sequencing used sorted CD4+, CD8+, or CD8+CD57+ T cells (not recorded which) from PBMCs. These receptors came from a human donor with aplastic anemia.

This clonotype was seen at least ten times. The chain couples TRBV24-1 to TRBJ1-4, with TRBD1 matching over 7 bases. The CDR3 is 16 amino acids. Trimming at V came to 3 bases and at J to 4 bases, leaving 7 bases not matched to a gene. The germline CDR1 and CDR2 sequences are KGHDR and SFDVKD. CDR3 sequence (DNA): TGTGCCACCAGTGATAACAGGGGAGATGGTAATGAAAAACTGTTTTTT. Translation: CATSDNRGDGNEKLFF.

The sample holds many counts of this clonotype. This chain uses TRBV9 with TRBJ2-1, with TRBD1 identical over 8 bases. This CDR3 comprises 14 residues. V gave up 2 bases and J gave up 5 bases; unmatched junction bases: 3. Germline V gene sequence: CDR1 SGDLS, CDR2 YYNGEE. CDR3 sequence: CASSVGTGNNEQFF. The CDR3 coding sequence is TGTGCCAGCAGCGTCGGGACAGGTAACAATGAGCAGTTCTTC.

This clonotype was seen repeatedly, ten times or more. The J gene is TRBJ1-1, the V gene TRBV4-1, with 9 bases fitting TRBD1. Per germline, CDR1 MGHRA and CDR2 YSYEKL. CDR3 length: 15 residues. The J segment lost 8 bases and the V segment lost 0 bases, leaving 7 bases of the junction unmatched. This chain's CDR3 is CASSQDMGTGREAFF. The CDR3 DNA follows: TGCGCCAGCAGCCAAGATATGGGGACAGGGAGGGAAGCTTTCTTT.

This clonotype was detected many times. The CDR3 loop is CASSERHRGPPFQTQYF. CDR3 bases: TGTGCCAGCAGTGAAAGGCACAGAGGCCCTCCATTTCAGACCCAGTACTTC. The chain has TRBV6-1 and TRBJ2-5; D is unclear. The CDR3 spans 17 residues. The V and J ends lost 2 bases and 6 bases respectively, with 22 bases between them. From germline, CDR1 is MNHNS and CDR2 SASEGT.

The V call is TRBV29-1, the J call TRBJ1-2; D might be TRBD1 (5 bases). The germline CDR1 and CDR2 sequences are SQVTM and ANQGSEA. Trimming took off 3 bases at V and 10 bases at J, with 15 bases between the two ends. The CDR3 loop spans 12 amino acids. In DNA, the CDR3 is TGCAGCGTTGACCACCAGGGCAGTGACTACACCTTC. It translates to CSVDHQGSDYTF.

V usage is TRBV25-1 and J usage is TRBJ1-1; D ambiguous. Germline CDR1 is MGHDK and CDR2 is SYGVNS. There are 13 residues in the CDR3. Deletions cut 5 bases from V and 0 bases from J, with 7 bases between. The DNA of the CDR3 is TGTGCCAGCAGTAAATCAGTGAACACTGAAGCTTTCTTT. Translation: CASSKSVNTEAFF.

V usage is TRBV11-1 and J usage is TRBJ2-3; 12 bases fit TRBD2. J lost 8 bases, V lost 3 bases, and 12 bases had no gene match. The CDR3 has 17 amino acids. CDR1 is SGHAT and CDR2 is FQDESV in the germline V gene (reference sequence). Here the CDR3 reads CASSFLLAGGTRVTQYF. The CDR3 DNA follows: TGTGCCAGCAGCTTCCTACTAGCGGGGGGAACGCGGGTTACGCAGTATTTT.

This clonotype was counted many times. The chain links TRBV6-1 to TRBJ2-7, with D hard to call. This CDR3 has 13 amino acids. V lost 0 bases and J 3 bases, leaving 6 bases between the germline ends. CDR1 and CDR2 from the germline V gene are MNHNS and SASEGT. The CDR3 is CASSEAFFYEQYF. The CDR3 DNA reads TGTGCCAGCAGTGAAGCCTTTTTCTACGAGCAGTACTTC.

This clonotype was counted many times. The chain has TRBV20-1 and TRBJ2-3, with TRBD1 as a possible D gene (6 bases). Germline CDR1 and CDR2: DFQATT and SNEGSKA (reference sequence). This CDR3 has 16 residues. The germline V and J ends were trimmed by 3 bases and 0 bases, with 16 bases remaining between them. Written as DNA, the CDR3 is TGCAGTGCTAGGACGTGGGGGCCAGGGAGCACAGATACGCAGTATTTT. As protein: CSARTWGPGSTDTQYF.

This clonotype was counted a few times. The chain joins TRBV19 to TRBJ2-3, with 11 bases identical to TRBD2. Per germline, CDR1 LNHDA and CDR2 SQIVND (reference sequence). CDR3 length equals 14 residues. V shed 6 bases and J 4 bases; nucleotides not matched to a gene: 3. CDR3 protein: CASRLAGAADTQYF. The CDR3 nucleotides read TGTGCCAGTAGACTAGCGGGAGCGGCAGATACGCAGTATTTT.